Listed below are T cell receptor beta chains from one sample, sequenced in a study of T cell repertoires in cytomegalovirus infection. No antigen has been identified for these receptors. Using its own MiXCR run on the reads, TCRdb lists one record per CDR3 protein. The sample holds around 570,000 distinct CDR3 sequences; 40% are singletons and the top ten take around 48%. This sample comprised cultured PBMCs, obtained from culture after CMV antigen stimulation. The receptors derive from a human donor in good health (CMV status not recorded). Some clones in this sample may be carry-over from other donors' samples. Each CDR3 is given with its conserved first and last residue. The order of the fields is J gene, D gene, clone size, V gene, CDR3 DNA, CDR3 protein. A D gene is named only where the DNA matches it firmly. Clone sizes are given selectively: once, few, many, or a class where the clone is expanded.

TRBJ2-2 | NA | NA | TRBV10-3 | TGTGCCATCAGTGACCCAGAGACAGGGGAGCTGTTTTTT | CAISDPETGELFF
TRBJ2-7 | NA | once | TRBV6-2/TRBV6-3 | TGTGCCGGCAAAAGGGAATACGAGCAGTACTTC | CAGKREYEQYF
TRBJ1-1 | TRBD1 | NA | TRBV2 | TGTGCCAGCAGTTTTACCGGGACAGGATCACTACTCAACACTGAAGCTTTCTTT | CASSFTGTGSLLNTEAFF
TRBJ2-2 | NA | few | TRBV19 | TGTGCCAGTAGTATACAACTCACCGGGGAGCTGTTTTTT | CASSIQLTGELFF
TRBJ1-1 | NA | NA | TRBV7-8 | TGTGCCAGCAGCTTAGTGTTCGGGGCTTACACTGAAGCTTTCTTT | CASSLVFGAYTEAFF
TRBJ2-6 | TRBD1 | NA | TRBV6-6 | TGTGCCAGCAGTCTACGACAGGGCCCGGCCTCTGGGGCCAACGTCCTGACTTTC | CASSLRQGPASGANVLTF
TRBJ2-1 | NA | once | TRBV19 | TGTGCCAGTAGTATAGGCCAGGGCTACAATGAGCAGTTCTTC | CASSIGQGYNEQFF
TRBJ2-7 | NA | NA | TRBV11-2 | TGTGCCAGCAGCTTAGACAGGGAGGACGAGCAGTACTTC | CASSLDREDEQYF
TRBJ2-2 | NA | NA | TRBV6-9 | TGTGCCAGCAGATCGGGGTTCCTCACCGGGGAGCTGTTTTTT | CASRSGFLTGELFF
TRBJ2-7 | NA | few | TRBV5-4 | TGTGCCAGCAGCGCCACACCTCTCTCCTACGAGCAGTACTTC | CASSATPLSYEQYF
TRBJ2-1 | TRBD2 | NA | TRBV6-5 | TGTGCCAGCAGGCTTGGGACTAGAGTTCCGGGTGAGCAGTTCTTC | CASRLGTRVPGEQFF
TRBJ1-2 | NA | NA | TRBV20-1 | TGCAGTGCTAGCCGGGGAACATATGGCTACACCTTC | CSASRGTYGYTF
TRBJ1-6 | NA | few | TRBV19 | TGTGCCAGTAGGCGGCCGGGACTGAGGGATAATTCACCCCTCCACTTT | CASRRPGLRDNSPLHF
TRBJ2-7 | NA | few | TRBV7-8 | TGTGCCAGCAGCTTATCTCGGTCAACCTTTTTCTACGAGCAGTACTTC | CASSLSRSTFFYEQYF
TRBJ2-2 | TRBD1 | NA | TRBV6-1 | TGTGCCAGCCAGAGGGACAGGGGGTACTCTAACACCGGGGAGCTGTTTTTT | CASQRDRGYSNTGELFF
TRBJ1-1 | TRBD1 | NA | TRBV7-8 | TGTGCCAGCAGTCGCGGTAGGGGGCAGGGGAACACTGAAGCTTTCTTT | CASSRGRGQGNTEAFF
TRBJ1-5 | NA | NA | TRBV12-3/TRBV12-4 | TGTGCCAGCAGCCCTGGGAGGGTTCAACAGCCCCAGCATTTT | CASSPGRVQQPQHF
TRBJ2-7 | TRBD2 | many | TRBV7-2 | TGTGCCAGCAGCGTGATTAGCGGGAGGGCCTACGAGCAGTACTTC | CASSVISGRAYEQYF
TRBJ2-3 | NA | few | TRBV7-9 | TGTGCCAGCAGCTTAGGTGTAGCACCCGGGGCAGATACGCAGTATTTT | CASSLGVAPGADTQYF
TRBJ2-3 | NA | NA | TRBV2 | TGTGCCAGTCAAGGAGGGGGCACAGATACGCAGTATTTT | CASQGGGTDTQYF
TRBJ2-1 | NA | NA | TRBV6-6 | TGTGCCAGCAGTTCGACAGGGCGGGGTGAGCAGTTCTTC | CASSSTGRGEQFF
TRBJ2-7 | TRBD1 | NA | TRBV19 | TGTGCCAGTAGTATAGGGACAGGGGCCTCCTACGAGCAGTACTTC | CASSIGTGASYEQYF
TRBJ2-2 | NA | NA | TRBV12-3/TRBV12-4 | TGTGCCAGCAGTTTTGGCGGGGTCGGGGAGCTGTTTTTT | CASSFGGVGELFF
TRBJ2-7 | TRBD2 | many | TRBV7-2 | TGTGCCAGCAGCTTCGCTGGTAGCGGGCCCTACGAGCAGTACTTC | CASSFAGSGPYEQYF
TRBJ1-5 | NA | NA | TRBV7-2 | TGTGCCAGCAGCTGGGTCCTAAGTCGTAGCAATCAGCCCCAGCATTTT | CASSWVLSRSNQPQHF
TRBJ1-1 | NA | NA | TRBV7-8 | TGTGCCAGCAGCTTAATTTCGGGACTCGACACTGACGCTTTCTTT | CASSLISGLDTDAFF
TRBJ2-4 | NA | NA | TRBV7-9 | TGTGCCAGCAGCCGGGCCCAGGGAAACATTCAGTACTTC | CASSRAQGNIQYF
TRBJ1-1 | NA | NA | TRBV7-9 | TGTGCCAGCAGCTTAGCCCAGGGGACGAACACTGAAGCTTTCTTT | CASSLAQGTNTEAFF
TRBJ2-7 | TRBD2 | NA | TRBV15 | TGTGCCACCAGCAGAGAACTAGCGGGAACCTACGAGCAGTACTTC | CATSRELAGTYEQYF
TRBJ1-6 | NA | NA | TRBV4-1 | TGCGCCAGCAGCCCGAACAGAATCTCACCCCTCCACTTT | CASSPNRISPLHF
TRBJ1-4 | NA | NA | TRBV11-2 | TGTGCCAGCAGCTTCGGTTCGGAAGAAAAACTGTTTTTT | CASSFGSEEKLFF
TRBJ1-1 | NA | NA | TRBV7-4 | TGTGCCAGCAGTTCTAATAAGGGGTTCCCAGCTTTCTTT | CASSSNKGFPAFF
TRBJ1-2 | TRBD1 | many | TRBV7-8 | TGTGCCAGCAGCCCAAGGACAGGGGGCGGTGGCTACACCTTC | CASSPRTGGGGYTF
TRBJ2-1 | TRBD1 | few | TRBV4-1 | TGCGCCAGCAGCCACTCTGGACAGGGTCATTTCTTC | CASSHSGQGHFF
TRBJ2-5 | TRBD2 | few | TRBV7-6 | TGTGCCAGCAGCGTTTTAGCGGGGACCCCTATCTTGGAGACCCAGTACTTC | CASSVLAGTPILETQYF
TRBJ2-7 | NA | NA | TRBV11-2 | TGTACCAGCAGCTTAGGTGGGGAGTCCTACGAGCAGTACTTC | CTSSLGGESYEQYF
TRBJ2-3 | TRBD1 | NA | TRBV10-3 | TGTGCCATCAGGGGGGAAGGGGGCGCGCAGTATTTT | CAIRGEGGAQYF
TRBJ2-7 | NA | NA | TRBV20-1 | TGCAGTGCTAGACGAGACGACGAGCAGTACTTC | CSARRDDEQYF
TRBJ2-1 | TRBD1 | NA | TRBV7-2 | TGTGCCAGCAGCTCTAACAGGGGGCAAGAAGAGCAGTTCTTC | CASSSNRGQEEQFF